Below, 2 T cell receptor beta chains from the same sample are listed, as sequenced in a study of CD8 T cells in Susac syndrome. It was with random hexamers that roughly 0.45 to 1 ug RNA was reverse transcribed. Via MiXCR, TCRdb re-called the immunoSEQ multiplex PCR reads, giving one row per CDR3 protein. The sample has some 140,000 distinct CDR3 sequences; 75% to 90% are singletons. The sample consisted of CD8+ T cells from PBMCs. These receptors all stem from a human donor with multiple sclerosis.

The V call is TRBV28, the J call TRBJ1-1; possibly TRBD1 for D (6 bases). The CDR3 has 14 residues. Germline assignment: CDR1 MDHEN and CDR2 SYDVKM. The V gene lost 1 base and the J gene lost 3 bases, with 9 bases spanning the gap. CDR3 residues: CASSLYHRDTEAFF. CDR3 in DNA: TGTGCCAGCAGTTTATATCACAGGGACACTGAAGCTTTCTTT.

The chain joins TRBV19 to TRBJ2-7; TRBD2 might be the D (6 bases). Trimming cost V 6 bases and J 1 base, with 10 bases left between them. Germline values: CDR1 LNHDA, CDR2 SQIVND (reference sequence). The CDR3 is 13 residues long. The CDR3 is CASRGGSSYEQYF. The CDR3 coding sequence is TGTGCCAGTAGGGGGGGTTCATCCTACGAGCAGTACTTC.